This entry is about one TCR beta chain. Its antigen is unknown. This sample was included in a study of T cell responses to AZD1222 COVID-19 vaccine. Whole-study results and caveats: Every sample of the repertoires postdated the peak T cell response.

Clones were sequenced by immunoSEQ multiplex PCR, and TCRdb holds only the in-frame ones, with some missing. The table lists approximately 84,000 clones, 85% to 90% of them singletons. The study pooled second doses at about 4 or about 12 weeks. CDR3 size: 15 residues. Trimming stripped 0 bases from V and 1 base from J, with 7 bases between. Germline assignment: CDR1 LNHNV and CDR2 YYDKDF (reference sequence). Here the sequenced sample was peripheral blood, taken 28 days after the second AZD1222 dose. The chain joins TRBV15 to TRBJ1-3; D gene uncertain. The sequence was collected from an adult who received the AZD1222 COVID-19 vaccine. Written as DNA, the CDR3 is TGTGCCACCAGCAGAGATGGAGGGTCTGGAAACACCATATATTTT. Translated: CATSRDGGSGNTIYF.